This TCR beta chain was recovered during a study of cytomegalovirus exposure and HLA in healthy donors. The overall study: Counted in an early data release were about 85 million unique TCRs from HLA-typed donors. Study-level findings and limits: It was likely that a cluster of highly shared sequence variants was a sequencing artifact. The study put roughly 160 TCR beta chains on its list as cytomegalovirus-associated. Prior analysis indicated that the majority of TCR beta V segments exhibited productivity approximately 90% or approximately 30% of the time.

PCR involved 60 Vbeta and 13 Jbeta primers. The assay was immunoSEQ multiplex PCR, and TCRdb's table has in-frame clones only and misses some. The repertoire holds 150,000 to 200,000 clones, with over 80% as singletons. With regard to this clone: Its antigen is as yet unknown.

Germline assignment: CDR1 SNHLY and CDR2 FYNNEI. J was trimmed by 3 bases and V by 4 bases; bases with no gene match: 4. The length of the CDR3 is 14 residues. Sequenced input: PBMCs. The receptor was derived from a woman younger than 35 in good health and CMV-seronegative. The gene calls are TRBV2 and TRBJ2-5; 8 nucleotides agree with TRBD2. The CDR3 region is CASSVVAGKETQYF. The CDR3 DNA sequence: TGTGCCAGCAGTGTGGTAGCGGGGAAAGAGACCCAGTACTTC.